A selection of T cell receptor beta chains follows, all from one sample in a study of blood T cell repertoires in COVID-19. Sequenced by immunoSEQ multiplex PCR; TCRdb stores in-frame clones only, minus some. The sample includes about 200,000 clones, nearly 90% of them seen just once. Sequencing was performed on peripheral blood. The receptors come from a man aged 55 to 70 with active or convalescent COVID-19. The CDR3 runs from the conserved cysteine through the conserved F or W. The D gene is left open where the match is weak. Where a row states a size, it is once, few, many or the class of an expanded clone; other rows omit it.

clone_size j_call d_call cdr3_length v_call cdr3_aa cdr3_nt
- TRBJ2-2 TRBD2 15 TRBV4-2 CASSQAGGRTGELFF TGTGCCAGCAGCCAAGCGGGGGGAAGGACCGGGGAGCTGTTTTTT
few TRBJ1-2 TRBD1 15 TRBV27 CASSPWDRTNYGYTF TGTGCCAGCAGTCCCTGGGACAGGACTAACTATGGCTACACCTTC
- TRBJ1-4 - 18 TRBV4-1 CASSQDSAGWIGNEKLFF TGCGCCAGCAGCCAAGACTCAGCAGGGTGGATAGGTAATGAAAAACTGTTTTTT
- TRBJ2-7 - 13 TRBV6-1 CASSEGTVYEQYF TGTGCCAGCAGTGAAGGGACAGTATACGAGCAGTACTTC
few TRBJ1-1 - 12 TRBV5-1 CASREGYTEAFF TGCGCCAGCAGGGAGGGGTATACTGAAGCTTTCTTT
- TRBJ1-2 TRBD1 13 TRBV29-1 CSALTGANYGYTF TGCAGCGCTTTGACAGGGGCAAACTATGGCTACACCTTC
- TRBJ1-4 - 17 TRBV11-2 CASSLVRWRTPNEKLFF TGTGCCAGCAGCTTAGTAAGATGGCGGACACCTAATGAAAAACTGTTTTTT
- TRBJ1-3 - 14 TRBV2 CASGGAPSGNTIYF TGTGCCAGCGGAGGGGCCCCGTCTGGAAACACCATATATTTT
- TRBJ1-1 TRBD1 15 TRBV19 CASSLASGGYTEAFF TGTGCCAGTAGTTTAGCCTCAGGGGGATACACTGAAGCTTTCTTT
once TRBJ1-1 - 15 TRBV18 CASSPQGGPDTEAFF TGTGCCAGCTCACCACAGGGAGGGCCAGACACTGAAGCTTTCTTT
- TRBJ2-1 - 17 TRBV4-1 CASSQDRVQRPYNEQFF TGCGCCAGCAGCCAAGATAGGGTCCAGCGGCCCTACAATGAGCAGTTCTTC
- TRBJ1-2 TRBD1 13 TRBV4-1 CASSQAMGQRYTF TGCGCCAGCAGCCAAGCTATGGGACAGCGCTACACCTTC
- TRBJ1-5 TRBD1 15 TRBV7-9 CASSPGTVSNQPQHF TGTGCCAGCAGCCCCGGGACAGTTAGCAATCAGCCCCAGCATTTT
- TRBJ1-6 - 15 TRBV6-5 CASSRYGGSNSPLHF TGTGCCAGCAGCCGGTACGGGGGATCGAATTCACCCCTCCACTTT
- TRBJ2-3 - 16 TRBV4-2 CASSQDIALATDTQYF TGTGCCAGCAGCCAAGATATAGCCCTGGCGACAGATACGCAGTATTTT
- TRBJ1-1 TRBD1 15 TRBV11-2 CASSYRPDRVTEAFF TGTGCCAGCAGCTACCGCCCCGACAGGGTAACTGAAGCTTTCTTT
- TRBJ2-5 TRBD1 13 TRBV29-1 CSVARGPLETQYF TGCAGCGTCGCCAGGGGGCCTTTGGAGACCCAGTACTTC
- TRBJ1-1 TRBD1 12 TRBV6-6 CASSLGQSEAFF TGTGCCAGCAGCCTGGGACAGTCTGAAGCTTTCTTT
- TRBJ2-7 TRBD2 14 TRBV5-1 CASSLGGGIYEQYF TGCGCCAGCAGCTTGGGCGGGGGTATCTACGAGCAGTACTTC
- TRBJ1-1 TRBD1 15 TRBV4-1 CASSHPGQGPLGAFF TGCGCCAGCAGCCATCCGGGACAGGGCCCCTTGGGGGCTTTCTTT
- TRBJ2-1 TRBD2 16 TRBV19 CASTRGTSGYYNEQFF TGTGCCAGTACCCGAGGGACTAGCGGTTACTACAATGAGCAGTTCTTC
- TRBJ1-2 - 20 TRBV12-5 CASGLPSAGNAHLHNYGYTF TGTGCTAGTGGTTTACCTTCCGCGGGGAACGCACATCTCCATAACTATGGCTACACCTTC
- TRBJ1-6 - 16 TRBV3-1/TRBV3-2 CASSHSTRGKYSPLHF TGTGCCAGCAGCCACTCCACTCGGGGGAAATATTCACCCCTCCACTTT
- TRBJ1-5 TRBD1 13 TRBV29-1 CSVAQGVNQPQHF TGCAGCGTTGCCCAGGGGGTCAATCAGCCCCAGCATTTT
- TRBJ2-7 TRBD1 15 TRBV7-8 CASSPIGQGGYEQYF TGTGCCAGCAGCCCTATAGGACAGGGGGGCTACGAGCAGTACTTC
few TRBJ2-2 - 14 TRBV5-1 CASSFETNTGELFF TGCGCCAGCAGCTTCGAGACGAACACCGGGGAGCTGTTTTTT
few TRBJ1-5 TRBD1 15 TRBV6-6 CASSPRQGKHQPQHF TGTGCCAGCAGTCCAAGACAGGGGAAGCACCAGCCCCAGCATTTT
- TRBJ1-5 - 13 TRBV2 CASQQGPNQPQHF TGTGCCAGCCAGCAGGGTCCGAATCAGCCCCAGCATTTT
- TRBJ1-1 - 16 TRBV6-1 CASSDLWSGLNTEAFF TGTGCCAGCAGTGATCTGTGGAGCGGCCTGAACACTGAAGCTTTCTTT
- TRBJ2-5 - 11 TRBV3-1/TRBV3-2 CASSYLETQYF TGTGCCAGCAGCTACTTAGAGACCCAGTACTTC
- TRBJ1-2 TRBD1 13 TRBV2 CASSSGTGARGTF TGTGCCAGCAGTTCCGGGACAGGGGCCCGCGGCACCTTC
- TRBJ1-2 TRBD1 14 TRBV19 CASSIRGQGYGYTF TGTGCCAGTAGTATAAGGGGACAGGGCTATGGCTACACCTTC
- TRBJ1-3 TRBD1 15 TRBV10-2 CASSSTGGTGNTIYF TGCGCCAGCAGCTCGACAGGGGGCACTGGAAACACCATATATTTT
- TRBJ1-1 TRBD1 12 TRBV3-1/TRBV3-2 CASSQGDRHAFF TGTGCCAGCAGCCAAGGGGACAGGCATGCTTTCTTT
- TRBJ2-3 TRBD2 14 TRBV3-1/TRBV3-2 CASTQGGGEDTQYF TGTGCCAGCACCCAGGGCGGGGGGGAGGATACGCAGTATTTT
- TRBJ1-2 - 14 TRBV5-5 CASSPGHNVNGYTF TGTGCCAGCAGCCCAGGACACAACGTTAATGGCTACACCTTC
few TRBJ1-6 TRBD1 17 TRBV24-1 CATSDDLQGAYNSPLHF TGTGCCACCAGTGATGATCTACAGGGGGCGTATAATTCACCCCTCCACTTT
- TRBJ1-2 - 15 TRBV7-5 CVRRPRPGRQYGYTF TGTGTCAGAAGACCCAGACCCGGGAGGCAATATGGCTACACCTTC
- TRBJ2-7 - 13 TRBV7-9 CASSLFLGAGQYF TGTGCCAGCAGCTTATTTTTGGGGGCTGGGCAGTACTTC
- TRBJ2-3 TRBD2 16 TRBV7-9 CASSLSLAGAGDTQYF TGTGCCAGCAGCTTATCGCTAGCGGGGGCGGGAGATACGCAGTATTTT
- TRBJ2-5 - 14 TRBV9 CASSVETPQETQYF TGTGCCAGCAGCGTAGAAACACCCCAAGAGACCCAGTACTTC
few TRBJ2-3 - 17 TRBV14 CASSQPQPGLITDTQYF TGTGCCAGCAGCCAGCCGCAACCGGGACTGATCACAGATACGCAGTATTTT
- TRBJ2-5 - 13 TRBV18 CASSPDTPGTQYF TGTGCCAGCTCACCCGACACCCCCGGGACCCAGTACTTC
- TRBJ2-5 TRBD2 16 TRBV18 CASSPLAGGPQETQYF TGTGCCAGCTCACCACTGGCGGGGGGGCCTCAAGAGACCCAGTACTTC
- TRBJ1-1 - 13 TRBV7-8 CASSLASVAEAFF TGTGCCAGCAGCTTAGCGAGCGTCGCTGAAGCTTTCTTT
- TRBJ2-5 TRBD2 15 TRBV6-5 CASSSLAGGGETQYF TGTGCCAGCAGCTCTCTAGCGGGGGGAGGTGAGACCCAGTACTTC